This T cell receptor (beta chain) was sequenced for a study of blood T cell repertoires in COVID-19. Study-level background: The United States, Italy and Spain provided the acute and convalescent COVID-19 samples.

Source study methods: Estimated nucleated cell counts came from reference gene primer amplification. TCRdb's copy holds only in-frame clones and misses some; the assay was immunoSEQ multiplex PCR. That table furnishes V, J and clone size, whereas the DNA furnished D and trimming. The table includes around 120,000 clones, around 87% detected once. This clone appeared a few times. The CDR3 contains 13 residues. Germline assignment: CDR1 GTSNPN and CDR2 SVGIG (reference sequence). V lost 0 bases, J lost 4 bases, and 6 bases lay in between. Sequencing was performed on peripheral blood. The receptor was derived from a woman in her sixties or seventies with acute or convalescent COVID-19. The J gene is TRBJ2-2, the V gene TRBV30; D uncertain. The CDR3 spells CAWSVQITGELFF. Written as DNA, the CDR3 is TGTGCCTGGAGTGTCCAGATCACCGGGGAGCTGTTTTTT.